Below are 27 T cell receptor beta chains sequenced from a single sample in a study of shared clonotypes between healthy human individuals. CD8 cells classed as naive were CD45RO-negative and positively selected for CCR7, excluding terminally differentiated effector memory CD45RA+ cells. The method was immunoSEQ multiplex PCR; TCRdb's version includes in-frame clones alone and lacks a portion of them. The sample lists around 1.9 million clones, just over 90% occurring once. The sequenced sample consisted of naive CD8+ T cells from PBMCs. The receptors stem from a man aged 18 to 29 in good health. Some clones in this sample may be carry-over from other donors' samples.

V and J are TRBV6-5 and TRBJ1-2; 11 bases line up with TRBD1. Germline assignment: CDR1 MNHEY and CDR2 SVGAGI. The CDR3 runs 16 residues. The junction had 6 bases not matched to a gene; V was cut back by 0 bases and J by 6 bases. CDR3 amino acids: CASSYSRAGQGDGYTF. The DNA for the CDR3 is TGTGCCAGCAGTTACTCCCGAGCGGGACAGGGGGATGGCTACACCTTC.

V gene TRBV9 combines with J gene TRBJ2-2; possibly TRBD1 for D (6 bases). The CDR3 length is 15 residues. V was clipped by 3 bases and J by 6 bases, with 15 bases between them. CDR1 and CDR2 (germline): SGDLS, YYNGEE. The CDR3 sequence: CASSARTGTPGELFF. In nucleotides, the CDR3 is TGTGCCAGCAGCGCCCGCACAGGGACGCCCGGGGAGCTGTTTTTT.

The chain couples TRBV27 to TRBJ2-1, with 12 positions matching TRBD2. Germline CDR1 reads MNHEY; CDR2 reads SMNVEV (reference sequence). This CDR3 spans 17 amino acids. With V trimmed by 2 bases and J by 8 bases, 10 bases remained unmatched. The CDR3 coding sequence is TGTGCCAGCAGTTTACCTCTAGCGGGAGGGCCGAACGATGAGCAGTTCTTC. Translating gives CASSLPLAGGPNDEQFF.

The rearrangement links TRBV2 to TRBJ2-7, with TRBD1 matching 9 bases. V lost 2 bases, J lost 3 bases, and 5 bases stayed unmatched. The CDR3 is made up of 15 amino acids. The V gene's germline CDR1 is SNHLY and CDR2 FYNNEI. The CDR3 DNA reads as TGTGCCAGCAGTGAAAGGACAGGGGAGGGCTACGAGCAGTACTTC. Amino acid sequence: CASSERTGEGYEQYF. Looking up the rest from reference TRBV2 and TRBJ2-7 gives the full variable domain: EPEVTQTPSHQVTQMGQEVILRCVPISNHLYFYWYRQILGQKVEFLVSFYNNEISEKSEIFDDQFSVERPDGSNFTLKIRSTKLEDSAMYFCASSERTGEGYEQYFGPGTRLTVT.

The chain is built from TRBV4-1 and TRBJ1-4; D is possibly TRBD1 (5 bases). This CDR3 has 14 amino acids. Germline loops: CDR1 MGHRA, CDR2 YSYEKL. V was shortened by 4 bases and J by 7 bases, with 13 bases between the two germline ends. As DNA, the CDR3 is TGCGCCAGCAGCCCCGAGGCAAGGGGTGAAAAACTGTTTTTT. It is translated as CASSPEARGEKLFF.

V and J are TRBV18 and TRBJ2-6; D is unclear. Germline V gene data show CDR1 as KGHSH and CDR2 as LQKENI. The CDR3 is 15 amino acids. Trimming removed 0 bases from V and 4 bases from J, with 7 bases in between. Here the CDR3 reads CASSPPLSGANVLTF. The CDR3 DNA is TGTGCCAGCTCACCACCGCTTTCCGGGGCCAACGTCCTGACTTTC.

The gene calls are TRBV7-9 and TRBJ2-7; D might be TRBD1 (5 bases). Trimming removed 5 bases at V and 7 bases at J, with 12 bases between. The CDR3 contains 12 residues. CDR1 and CDR2 from the germline V gene are SEHNR and FQNEAQ (reference sequence). For the CDR3, the DNA is TGTGCCAGCAGCAATCAGGGTGGAGAGCAGTACTTC. Translating it yields CASSNQGGEQYF.

The rearrangement links TRBV28 to TRBJ2-5; TRBD2 matches at 7 bases. Germline CDR1 reads MDHEN; CDR2 reads SYDVKM. V was clipped by 2 bases and J by 0 bases; unmatched bases: 3. The CDR3 loop spans 15 amino acids. The CDR3 spells CASSLLAAHQETQYF. The DNA of the CDR3 is TGTGCCAGCAGTTTACTAGCGGCCCACCAAGAGACCCAGTACTTC. Full variable domain (rest looked up from reference TRBV28 and TRBJ2-5): DVKVTQSSRYLVKRTGEKVFLECVQDMDHENMFWYRQDPGLGLRLIYFSYDVKMKEKGDIPEGYSVSREKKERFSLILESASTNQTSMYLCASSLLAAHQETQYFGPGTRLLVL.

This chain links TRBV2 with TRBJ1-1, with 10 bases matching TRBD1. The CDR3 is made up of 17 amino acids. V lost 5 bases, J lost 4 bases, and 13 bases stayed unmatched. Germline V lookup: CDR1 SNHLY, CDR2 FYNNEI. In nucleotides, the CDR3 is TGTGCCAGCAGTTACCGGGACAGGGGCCGGATTAGCACTGAAGCTTTCTTT. Amino acids: CASSYRDRGRISTEAFF. The whole variable domain, remainder taken from reference TRBV2 and TRBJ1-1, is EPEVTQTPSHQVTQMGQEVILRCVPISNHLYFYWYRQILGQKVEFLVSFYNNEISEKSEIFDDQFSVERPDGSNFTLKIRSTKLEDSAMYFCASSYRDRGRISTEAFFGQGTRLTVV.

There are a few counts of this clone. This chain connects TRBV30 to TRBJ1-1, with D uncertain. The CDR3 spans 13 residues. With 5 bases removed from V and 4 bases from J, the gap between germline ends came to 14 bases. The V gene's germline CDR1 is GTSNPN and CDR2 SVGIG (reference sequence). CDR3 protein: CAWDIGLTTEAFF. The CDR3 DNA reads TGTGCCTGGGACATAGGGCTAACCACTGAAGCTTTCTTT.

The chain is built from TRBV5-1 and TRBJ2-7; no reliable D call. This CDR3 is 11 amino acids long. Germline V gives CDR1 SGHRS, CDR2 YFSETQ. V lost 6 bases and J lost 6, with 10 bases in between. The CDR3 loop reads CASTGLGEQYF. The DNA of the CDR3 is TGCGCCAGCACAGGTTTAGGCGAGCAGTACTTC.

The V and J genes are TRBV2 and TRBJ2-6; weak D call: TRBD2 (6 bases). Trimming took off 5 bases at V and 2 bases at J, with 13 bases between the two ends. This CDR3 is 16 amino acids long. Germline CDR1 SNHLY, CDR2 FYNNEI. This chain's CDR3 is CASSYDPGAGANVLTF. The CDR3 nucleotides read TGTGCCAGCAGTTACGACCCGGGGGCTGGGGCCAACGTCCTGACTTTC.

This clone occurred once. The chain employs TRBV19 and TRBJ2-5; D is unresolved. The V gene's germline CDR1 is LNHDA and CDR2 SQIVND (reference sequence). Deletions cut 5 bases from V and 0 bases from J, with 10 bases between. The CDR3 sequence is 14 residues long. CDR3 nucleotides: TGTGCCAGTAGTCGCTCAGCGTACCAAGAGACCCAGTACTTC. It is translated as CASSRSAYQETQYF.

The CDR3 loop reads CASRDRESSGANVLTF. The CDR3 nucleotides read TGTGCCAGCCGGGACAGAGAATCCTCTGGGGCCAACGTCCTGACTTTC. The chain is built from TRBV2 and TRBJ2-6, with 7 bases lining up with TRBD1. The V and J ends lost 8 bases and 0 bases, in that order; junction bases with no gene match: 7. The CDR3 runs 16 residues. Germline CDR1 reads SNHLY; CDR2 reads FYNNEI.

The J gene is TRBJ1-2, the V gene TRBV27, with 9 bases aligning to TRBD1. Trimming removed 3 bases from V and 4 bases from J; junction bases left unmatched: 3. This CDR3 has 14 residues. Germline-derived CDR1 and CDR2 are MNHEY and SMNVEV (reference sequence). CDR3 DNA: TGTGCCAGCAGTTTTACAGGGGGCCTCTATGGCTACACCTTC. Encoded protein: CASSFTGGLYGYTF.

The genes are TRBV4-3 and TRBJ1-1; D unresolved. Trimming left V 2 bases short and J 0 bases short, with 10 bases between. Germline V gene data show CDR1 as LGHNA and CDR2 as YSLEER. CDR3 length: 15 amino acids. CDR3 bases: TGCGCCAGCAGCCAAAACCCCGGTTTGAACACTGAAGCTTTCTTT. This codes for CASSQNPGLNTEAFF.

This chain uses TRBV6-6 with TRBJ2-1; 8 bases are shared with TRBD2. J gave up 9 bases and V 1 base, and 11 bases lay outside the gene matches. Germline-derived CDR1 and CDR2 are MNHNY and SVGAGI (reference sequence). The CDR3 length is 16 residues. CDR3 coding DNA: TGTGCCAGCAGTTACTTGCGGGGAGCGGGAGAAGGTGAGCAGTTCTTC. Its protein product is CASSYLRGAGEGEQFF.

The chain combines TRBV7-9 with TRBJ2-3; TRBD2 might be the D (5 bases). Germline CDR1 SEHNR, CDR2 FQNEAQ (reference sequence). V was shortened by 6 bases and J by 6 bases, with 10 bases between the two germline ends. The CDR3 has 12 residues. The CDR3 protein is CASRSGGDTQYF. Written as DNA, the CDR3 is TGTGCCAGCAGGTCCGGCGGGGATACGCAGTATTTT.

The rearrangement uses TRBV5-1 and TRBJ2-7; possible D gene TRBD2, 5 bases. The V end lost 1 base, the J end lost 9 bases, and 11 bases lay between the germline ends. Germline CDR1 reads SGHRS; CDR2 reads YFSETQ. CDR3 length: 12 amino acids. The chain's CDR3 is CASSLTGDGQYF. For the CDR3, the DNA is TGCGCCAGCAGCTTGACCGGGGATGGGCAGTACTTC.

This rearrangement joins TRBV6-5 to TRBJ2-7; D might be TRBD1 (5 bases). The germline V gene encodes CDR1 MNHEY and CDR2 SVGAGI. Trimming shortened V by 5 bases and J by 5 bases, and 13 bases separated the two germline ends. The CDR3 sequence is 13 residues long. The CDR3 loop is CASSLLRGDEQYF. The CDR3, as DNA: TGTGCCAGCAGTCTCTTAAGGGGTGACGAGCAGTACTTC.

The V and J genes are TRBV15 and TRBJ2-7; tentatively, D is TRBD2 (6 bases). V was shortened by 7 bases and J by 2 bases, with 21 bases between the two germline ends. CDR1 LNHNV and CDR2 YYDKDF come from the germline V gene (reference sequence). This CDR3 has 16 residues. In DNA form, the CDR3 reads TGTGCCACCACCTCGTTTGGTAGCGGAGTCCCCTACGAGCAGTACTTC. Protein product: CATTSFGSGVPYEQYF.

The chain employs TRBV7-2 and TRBJ1-2; a possible D gene is TRBD1 (5 bases). Trimming shortened V by 3 bases and J by 0 bases, and 14 bases separated the two germline ends. There are 16 residues in the CDR3. Germline V gene lookup returns CDR1 SGHTA and CDR2 FQGNSA. CDR3 amino acids: CASSLPGFRANYGYTF. CDR3 bases: TGTGCCAGCAGCTTGCCAGGGTTTCGAGCTAACTATGGCTACACCTTC. Based on the CDR3 plus reference TRBV7-2 and TRBJ1-2, the full variable domain is GAGVSQSPSNKVTEKGKDVELRCDPISGHTALYWYRQSLGQGLEFLIYFQGNSAPDKSGLPSDRFSAERTGGSVSTLTIQRTQQEDSAVYLCASSLPGFRANYGYTFGSGTRLTVV.

The chain couples TRBV30 to TRBJ1-4; D call uncertain. V was pared by 3 bases and J by 0 bases, with 8 bases between. The CDR3 is 14 residues long. The germline V gene has CDR1 GTSNPN and CDR2 SVGIG (reference sequence). The CDR3 DNA reads TGTGCCTGGAGCCACAGTGCAACTAATGAAAAACTGTTTTTT. It translates to CAWSHSATNEKLFF.

This chain links TRBV19 with TRBJ1-1; D is uncertain. CDR1 and CDR2 from the germline V gene are LNHDA and SQIVND (reference sequence). This CDR3 is 13 amino acids long. V was cut by 8 bases and J by 1 base, with 11 bases left in between. The CDR3: CASSITQNTEAFF. The CDR3 DNA follows: TGTGCCAGTTCAATTACACAGAACACTGAAGCTTTCTTT.

V and J are TRBV5-5 and TRBJ2-5; tentatively, D is TRBD1 or TRBD2 (5 bases each). Germline V gives CDR1 SGHKS, CDR2 YYEKEE (reference sequence). The ends were cut back, 2 bases at V and 3 bases at J, with 11 bases in the middle. The CDR3 extends over 14 amino acids. CDR3 sequence (DNA): TGTGCCAGCAGCTTCTCTAGGGGAGAAGAGACCCAGTACTTC. Protein product: CASSFSRGEETQYF.

V usage is TRBV7-8 and J usage is TRBJ2-1, with D perhaps matching TRBD1 or TRBD2 (5 bases each). Per the germline V gene, CDR1 is SGHVS and CDR2 is FQNEAQ. Trimming took 4 bases from V and 0 from J, leaving 10 bases between them. This CDR3 spans 15 amino acids. Here the CDR3 reads CASSSRDHSYNEQFF. In DNA form, the CDR3 reads TGTGCCAGCAGCTCCCGGGACCACTCCTACAATGAGCAGTTCTTC.

The chain recombines TRBV27 with TRBJ2-7; D possibly corresponds to TRBD2 (6 bases). Trimming took off 3 bases at V and 6 bases at J, with 15 bases between the two ends. The CDR3 is made up of 14 amino acids. The germline V gene encodes CDR1 MNHEY and CDR2 SMNVEV (reference sequence). Written as DNA, the CDR3 is TGTGCCAGCAGTTTCGGGGGACCTACAACCGAGCAGTACTTC. Translation gives CASSFGGPTTEQYF.